This is a list of T cell receptor beta chains from one sample in a study of blood T cell repertoires in COVID-19. Repertoires were generated with immunoSEQ multiplex PCR, while TCRdb's copy carries only in-frame clones and drops some. Here the sample spans some 210,000 clones, about 89% being singletons. The sample consisted of peripheral blood. The receptors were gathered from a woman between 40 and 55 years old with acute or convalescent COVID-19. Both conserved end residues are part of each CDR3. A D gene is named only where the DNA matches it firmly. Clone sizes are given selectively: once, few, many, or a class where the clone is expanded.

clone_size j_call v_call d_call cdr3_nt cdr3_aa
. TRBJ1-1 TRBV30 . TGTGCCTGGAGTACAGGCAGAAGTGCGGCTTTCTTT CAWSTGRSAAFF
. TRBJ1-2 TRBV11-2 . TGTGCCAGCAGCCGGGGGGAGAACTATGGCTACACCTTC CASSRGENYGYTF
. TRBJ2-3 TRBV6-1 . TGTGCCAGCAGTGAACAAAGAGCAGATACGCAGTATTTT CASSEQRADTQYF
. TRBJ2-1 TRBV4-2 TRBD2 TGTGCCAGCAGCCAAGTGCGGCCTTCCCTAGCGGGGGGGCCGAATGAGCAGTTCTTC CASSQVRPSLAGGPNEQFF
. TRBJ1-4 TRBV5-1 . TGCGCCAGCAGACTTGGGTGGGACACCCATAATGAAAAACTGTTTTTT CASRLGWDTHNEKLFF
. TRBJ2-1 TRBV5-6 TRBD2 TGTGCCAGCAGCTTCGGACTAGCTAAGGCTTCATATGAGCAGTTCTTC CASSFGLAKASYEQFF
. TRBJ2-5 TRBV11-2 . TGTGCCAGCAGCTTAGTTTTTTCAGGGGAAGAGACCCAGTACTTC CASSLVFSGEETQYF
. TRBJ2-1 TRBV18 TRBD2 TGTGCCAGCTCTCCCCCGGGACTAGCGGGGGGGACAAAGTACAATGAGCAGTTCTTC CASSPPGLAGGTKYNEQFF
. TRBJ2-3 TRBV7-2 TRBD2 TGTGCCAGCAGCTTATTCCTAGCGGGGGGCCAGGGCACAGATACGCAGTATTTT CASSLFLAGGQGTDTQYF
. TRBJ2-3 TRBV6-5 TRBD1 TGTGCCAGCAGTTACCACGTAGGGACAGGGGAGTATTTT CASSYHVGTGEYF
. TRBJ2-3 TRBV10-3 TRBD1 TGTGCCATCAGGGGGACAGGGGGTGTCACAGATACGCAGTATTTT CAIRGTGGVTDTQYF
. TRBJ2-5 TRBV2 TRBD2 TGTGCCAGCAGCTCAGGGAGGGATAAGACCCAGTACTTC CASSSGRDKTQYF
. TRBJ1-2 TRBV5-1 . TGCGCCAGCAGGACTGACCGGAACTATGGCTACACCTTC CASRTDRNYGYTF
. TRBJ2-6 TRBV10-3 TRBD2 TGTGCCAACGCCCGGCGGGGGGTGGGAGATGGGGCCAACGTCCTGACTTTC CANARRGVGDGANVLTF
. TRBJ1-2 TRBV29-1 . TGCAGCGGGACAGTTAACTATGGCTACACCTTC CSGTVNYGYTF
. TRBJ1-5 TRBV5-1 TRBD1 TGCGCCAGCAGACCGGGACAGGGCCAAGAGCCCCAGCATTTT CASRPGQGQEPQHF
once TRBJ1-1 TRBV9 . TGTGCCAGCAGCGGTGGACTTACGACCATGAACACTGAAGCTTTCTTT CASSGGLTTMNTEAFF
. TRBJ1-6 TRBV5-1 . TGCGCCAGCAGCCCGGAGGGCGACAGTTATAATTCACCCCTCCACTTT CASSPEGDSYNSPLHF
. TRBJ1-2 TRBV27 . TGTGCCAGCAGTTTATCGGGGCAGTTTGGTGGCTACACCTTC CASSLSGQFGGYTF
. TRBJ1-2 TRBV3-1/TRBV3-2 . TGTGCCAGCAGCCAACAGGGAAATGGGGTCCGGGGCTACACCTTC CASSQQGNGVRGYTF
. TRBJ1-5 TRBV6-6 . TGTGCCAGCACCCTGCCAGGGGATCAGCCCCAGCATTTT CASTLPGDQPQHF
. TRBJ1-3 TRBV5-1 . TGCGCCAGCAGTACAGGGAGTCCTGGAAACACCATATATTTT CASSTGSPGNTIYF
. TRBJ2-3 TRBV5-4 TRBD1 TGTGCCAGCAGCTCTAGGACAGGGGGAAGCACAGATACGCAGTATTTT CASSSRTGGSTDTQYF